This entry lists 17 T cell receptor beta chains sequenced from one sample in a study of OX40 agonist ivuxolimab in advanced cancers. Data came from immunoSEQ multiplex PCR; TCRdb stores just in-frame clones and leaves some out. This sample yields around 70,000 clones, of which roughly 80% are seen a single time; about a tenth belongs to the top ten. The sequencing used CD4+ or CD8+ T cells sorted from blood, collected in a trial of the OX40 agonist ivuxolimab. Receptors were obtained from an adult with an advanced solid tumor such as melanoma, head and neck, liver or kidney cancer.

The rearrangement joins TRBV28 to TRBJ1-5; a weak D match, TRBD1 (5 bases). This CDR3 comprises 16 residues. Germline V lookup: CDR1 MDHEN, CDR2 SYDVKM. Trimming pared 6 bases from V and 0 bases from J, leaving 15 bases between. The CDR3 reads CASRTPGRYSNQPQHF. The CDR3 nucleotides are TGTGCCAGCAGGACCCCGGGGCGGTATAGCAATCAGCCCCAGCATTTT.

The chain has TRBV9 and TRBJ2-2; a weak D match, TRBD2 (6 bases). Deletions cut 0 bases from V and 2 bases from J, with 17 bases between. The CDR3 runs to 18 residues. Germline assignment: CDR1 SGDLS and CDR2 YYNGEE. CDR3 in DNA: TGTGCCAGCAGCGTAGGGCCTCGGAGCGGGTACAACACCGGGGAGCTGTTTTTT. This sequence encodes CASSVGPRSGYNTGELFF.

This clone was seen just once. V gene TRBV7-9 combines with J gene TRBJ2-1; a weak D match, TRBD2 (6 bases). The ends were cut back, 7 bases at V and 9 bases at J, with 25 bases in the middle. Germline assignment: CDR1 SEHNR and CDR2 FQNEAQ (reference sequence). CDR3 length: 16 amino acids. CDR3 DNA: TGTGCCAGCACCGAATCTGCGGGGTGGCGTCAAGTTGAGCAGTTCTTC. Translated: CASTESAGWRQVEQFF.

J is TRBJ1-6 and V is TRBV7-6, with 8 positions matching TRBD1. The V gene's germline CDR1 is SGHVS and CDR2 FNYEAQ. The CDR3 has 14 amino acids. V shed 4 bases, J shed 11 bases, and the junction held 7 bases outside the gene matches. CDR3: CASSSGGAWPPLHF. For the CDR3, the DNA is TGTGCCAGCAGCTCAGGGGGCGCGTGGCCACCCCTCCACTTT.

This chain uses TRBV2 with TRBJ2-3; D may be TRBD2 (6 bases). The CDR3 covers 16 residues. The ends were cut back, 4 bases at V and 5 bases at J, with 19 bases in the middle. Germline lookup yields CDR1 SNHLY and CDR2 FYNNEI. CDR3 nucleotides: TGTGCCAGCAGTGGCGCAGGAGGGGCTCCGAGAGATACGCAGTATTTT. Encoded protein: CASSGAGGAPRDTQYF.

The V and J genes are TRBV7-2 and TRBJ2-6; D gene ambiguous. The CDR3 covers 16 residues. The V gene lost 4 bases and the J gene lost 0 bases, with 10 bases spanning the gap. Looked up from germline, CDR1 is SGHTA and CDR2 is FQGNSA. The CDR3 DNA reads as TGTGCCAGCAGCTCTACACCCCCCTCTGGGGCCAACGTCCTGACTTTC. Its protein product is CASSSTPPSGANVLTF.

The genes are TRBV14 and TRBJ2-1, with 10 nucleotides matching TRBD1. Germline CDR1 SGHDN, CDR2 FVKESK. CDR3 length equals 17 residues. The ends lost 0 bases at V and 8 bases at J; junction bases unmatched: 10. CDR3 nucleotide sequence: TGTGCCAGCAGCCAAGATCCTCGGACAGGGGGTAGGGATGAGCAGTTCTTC. As protein: CASSQDPRTGGRDEQFF.

The chain links TRBV2 to TRBJ1-5; D ambiguous. The length of the CDR3 is 17 residues. V shed 2 bases and J shed 5 bases, with 19 bases lying between them. The germline CDR1 and CDR2 sequences are SNHLY and FYNNEI. CDR3 sequence: CASSEPLDVFRHQPQHF. CDR3 DNA: TGTGCCAGCAGTGAACCACTTGATGTATTCAGGCATCAGCCCCAGCATTTT.

The chain couples TRBV6-5 to TRBJ2-5; 12 bases fit TRBD1. This CDR3 contains 16 residues. The trim removed 2 bases at V and 8 bases at J, leaving 9 bases unmatched. Per germline, CDR1 MNHEY and CDR2 SVGAGI. The CDR3 DNA sequence: TGTGCCAGCAGTTACAGGGGGGGACAGGGGGCGCGTACCCAGTACTTC. Translated, it gives CASSYRGGQGARTQYF.

This clone showed up just once. The chain is built from TRBV27 and TRBJ2-5; 9 positions agree with TRBD2. The CDR3 extends over 15 amino acids. The germline CDR1 and CDR2 sequences are MNHEY and SMNVEV (reference sequence). V shed 5 bases, J shed 5 bases, and the junction held 9 bases outside the gene matches. CDR3 region: CASSPLRGGEETQYF. The CDR3 nucleotides are TGTGCCAGCAGTCCCCTCCGCGGGGGGGAGGAGACCCAGTACTTC.

The CDR3 region is CASSESSGGLQKETQYF. In DNA, the CDR3 is TGTGCCAGCAGCGAGAGTAGCGGGGGGCTACAAAAAGAGACCCAGTACTTC. The chain links TRBV9 to TRBJ2-5, with 10 nucleotides matching TRBD2. J lost 3 bases, V lost 3 bases, and 11 bases had no gene match. There are 17 residues in the CDR3. Germline-derived CDR1 and CDR2 are SGDLS and YYNGEE.

V usage is TRBV28 and J usage is TRBJ2-7, with D tentatively TRBD2 (6 bases). V lost 3 bases to trimming and J lost 6 bases, with 12 bases between them. This CDR3 comprises 13 residues. CDR1 is MDHEN, CDR2 SYDVKM, per germline. The chain's CDR3 is CASSLRPAGEQYF. The CDR3 region has the DNA TGTGCCAGCAGTTTGCGGCCAGCGGGCGAGCAGTACTTC. The complete variable domain, with remaining parts taken from reference TRBV28 and TRBJ2-7, reads DVKVTQSSRYLVKRTGEKVFLECVQDMDHENMFWYRQDPGLGLRLIYFSYDVKMKEKGDIPEGYSVSREKKERFSLILESASTNQTSMYLCASSLRPAGEQYFGPGTRLTVT.

This chain links TRBV5-1 with TRBJ2-7; 8 bases fit TRBD1. The germline gives CDR1 SGHRS, CDR2 YFSETQ. CDR3 length equals 15 residues. V shed 0 bases, J shed 5 bases, and the junction held 7 bases outside the gene matches. In DNA form, the CDR3 reads TGCGCCAGCAGCTTGGAGGGCAGGGGGCACGACGAGCAGTACTTC. This encodes CASSLEGRGHDEQYF.

The table lists this clone with a few counts. The V gene is TRBV27, the J gene TRBJ1-2; 11 bases map to TRBD1. With V trimmed by 5 bases and J by 3 bases, 5 bases remained unmatched. Germline loops: CDR1 MNHEY, CDR2 SMNVEV (reference sequence). The CDR3 loop spans 15 amino acids. CDR3 amino acids: CASSPGTGGYYGYTF. CDR3 DNA: TGTGCCAGCAGTCCGGGGACAGGGGGATACTATGGCTACACCTTC.

V is TRBV28 and J is TRBJ2-7; 7 bases match TRBD1. J lost 3 bases, V lost 9 bases, and 8 bases had no gene match. The CDR3 runs to 13 residues. Germline lookup yields CDR1 MDHEN and CDR2 SYDVKM. In DNA, the CDR3 is TGTGCCAGTCGGGACAGCAGGTACTACGAGCAGTACGTC. Translation gives CASRDSRYYEQYV.

This clone appeared a few times. V gene TRBV9 combines with J gene TRBJ2-5; TRBD2 matches at 11 bases. CDR3 length: 17 residues. The V and J ends lost 4 bases and 5 bases, in that order; junction bases with no gene match: 13. CDR1 and CDR2 from the germline V gene are SGDLS and YYNGEE. The CDR3 loop reads CASSQWEPSSGGETQYF. The CDR3 DNA follows: TGTGCCAGCAGCCAATGGGAACCCTCTAGCGGGGGGGAGACCCAGTACTTC. Based on the CDR3 plus reference TRBV9 and TRBJ2-5, the full variable domain is DSGVTQTPKHLITATGQRVTLRCSPRSGDLSVYWYQQSLDQGLQFLIQYYNGEERAKGNILERFSAQQFPDLHSELNLSSLELGDSALYFCASSQWEPSSGGETQYFGPGTRLLVL.

The chain links TRBV7-3 to TRBJ2-2; D uncertain. Looked up from germline, CDR1 is SGHTA and CDR2 is FQGTGA. The CDR3 has 12 residues. V dropped 1 base and J dropped 7 bases, with 4 bases sitting between them. DNA of the CDR3: TGTGCCAGCAGCTTAATGAACGGGGAGCTGTTTTTT. It is translated as CASSLMNGELFF.